The text below deals with one T cell receptor (beta chain). The sample originates from a study of blood T cell repertoires in COVID-19. Overall study: The study drew acute and convalescent COVID-19 samples from the United States, Italy and Spain. Sources were T cells, B-cell-depleted T cells, or PBMCs; the material itself was cDNA or gDNA.

Original data processing: Estimated nucleated cell counts came from reference gene primer amplification. Sequenced by immunoSEQ multiplex PCR; TCRdb stores in-frame clones only, minus some. For V, J and clone size, that table is used; D and trimming come from the DNA. The sample contains 100,000 to 150,000 clones, approximately 80% of which appear only once. CDR1 is SGHAT and CDR2 is FQNNGV in the germline V gene. Trimming cost V 1 base and J 4 bases; bases outside gene matches: 10. The CDR3 covers 18 residues. The TCR was taken from a woman in her sixties or seventies with acute or convalescent COVID-19. The chain recombines TRBV11-2 with TRBJ1-2; 12 bases map to TRBD1. The sample was peripheral blood. The CDR3: CASSLGRDRGRWIYGYTF. CDR3 nucleotide sequence: TGTGCCAGCAGCTTAGGCCGGGACAGGGGGCGTTGGATCTATGGCTACACCTTC.